This T cell receptor beta chain was recovered during a study of blood T cell repertoires in COVID-19. Study as a whole: Whether acute or convalescent, the COVID-19 samples came from the United States, Italy and Spain. PBMCs, B-cell-depleted T cells, or T cells provided the cDNA or gDNA that made up the material.

In the study's own analysis: Reference gene primers were amplified, and this amplification served to estimate nucleated cell counts. Here immunoSEQ multiplex PCR was the method, and the copy in TCRdb shows in-frame clones only, minus some. V, J and clone size are those of that table, while D and trimming were read from the DNA. Of 140,000 to 150,000 clones in the sample, more than 70% were seen once. The receptor's source is a man aged 55 to 70 with active or convalescent COVID-19. The sequenced sample consisted of peripheral blood.

The CDR3 bases are TGTGCCAGCAGCTTGGTACTCAACACAGATACGCAGTATTTT. It encodes CASSLVLNTDTQYF. The chain combines TRBV5-4 with TRBJ2-3; D gene uncertain. CDR1 and CDR2 (germline): SGHNT, YYREEE (reference sequence). Trimming took off 0 bases at V and 2 bases at J, with 7 bases between the two ends. The CDR3 is 14 amino acids.